The sequence of this T cell receptor beta chain was determined in a study of blood T cells in healthy people across ages. The CDR3 sequence is 17 residues long. Next came a second PCR, run for roughly 6 to 11 cycles, which used a sample-barcoded 5' primer along with a J-beta primer mix. TCRdb reprocessed the 5' RACE reads with MiXCR, giving one entry per CDR3 protein. The table lists under 700,000 distinct CDR3 sequences, about 25% of them singletons. The same data also contributed to another study, on T cells of mothers and their children.

The sequence came from a boy under 18 in good health. The sample comprised blood. V and J are TRBV21-1 and TRBJ2-1; the table's D gene call, TRBD1, was not cross checked with the DNA. TRBV21-1 is assigned pseudogene status. The CDR3 reads CASSKEAGPPFYNEQFF. CDR3 nucleotides: TGTGCCAGCAGCAAAGAGGCGGGGCCCCCCTTCTACAATGAGCAGTTCTTC.